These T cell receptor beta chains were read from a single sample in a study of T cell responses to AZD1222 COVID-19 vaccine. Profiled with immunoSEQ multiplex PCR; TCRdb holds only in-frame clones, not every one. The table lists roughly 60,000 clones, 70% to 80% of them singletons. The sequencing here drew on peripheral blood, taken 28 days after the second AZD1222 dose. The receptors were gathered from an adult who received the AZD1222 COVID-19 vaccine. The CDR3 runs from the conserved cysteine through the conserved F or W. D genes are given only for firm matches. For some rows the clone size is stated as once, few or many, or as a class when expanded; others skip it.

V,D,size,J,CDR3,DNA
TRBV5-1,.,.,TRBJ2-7,CASSSGQPSRYYEQYF,TGCGCCAGCAGCTCCGGACAGCCCTCAAGGTACTACGAGCAGTACTTC
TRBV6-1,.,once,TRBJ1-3,CASSGTGRGASGNTIYF,TGTGCCAGCAGTGGTACGGGCCGGGGGGCCTCTGGAAACACCATATATTTT
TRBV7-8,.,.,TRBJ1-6,CASSLGGGDSPLHF,TGTGCCAGCAGCTTAGGAGGGGGGGATTCACCCCTCCACTTT
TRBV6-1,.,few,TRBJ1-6,CASSEGATSSYNSPLHF,TGTGCCAGCAGTGAAGGGGCGACAAGCTCCTATAATTCACCCCTCCACTTT
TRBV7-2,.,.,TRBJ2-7,CASSLAGRQGVEQYF,TGTGCCAGCAGCTTAGCGGGGAGGCAGGGTGTCGAGCAGTACTTC
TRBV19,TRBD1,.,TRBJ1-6,CASSTGQGNSPLHF,TGTGCCAGTAGTACGGGACAGGGAAATTCACCCCTCCACTTT
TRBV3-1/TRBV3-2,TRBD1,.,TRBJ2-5,CASSQEGMGQEETQYF,TGTGCCAGCAGCCAAGAAGGAATGGGACAGGAAGAGACCCAGTACTTC
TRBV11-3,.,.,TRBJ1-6,CASSPPAGRNSPLHF,TGTGCCAGCAGCCCCCCAGCTGGACGTAATTCACCCCTCCACTTT
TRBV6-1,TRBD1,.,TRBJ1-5,CASSADRGGYSNQPQHF,TGTGCCAGCAGTGCCGACAGGGGGGGTTATAGCAATCAGCCCCAGCATTTT
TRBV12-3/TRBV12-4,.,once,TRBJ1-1,CASSGQMNTEAFF,TGTGCCAGCAGCGGACAGATGAACACTGAAGCTTTCTTT
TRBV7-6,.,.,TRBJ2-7,CASSLGVGLVDEQYF,TGTGCCAGCAGCTTAGGTGTAGGGTTAGTCGACGAGCAGTACTTC
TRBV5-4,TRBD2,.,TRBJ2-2,CASSLESGGPNTGELFF,TGTGCCAGCAGCTTGGAGTCGGGGGGGCCGAACACCGGGGAGCTGTTTTTT
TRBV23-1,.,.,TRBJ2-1,CASSQCTSFKRSSYNEQFF,TGCGCCAGCAGTCAATGTACAAGTTTCAAGAGGAGCTCCTACAATGAGCAGTTCTTC
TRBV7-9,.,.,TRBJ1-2,CASSGPRDWGTGYTF,TGTGCCAGCAGCGGCCCTCGGGATTGGGGGACTGGCTACACCTTC
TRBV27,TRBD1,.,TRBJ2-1,CASINTGTAYNEQFF,TGTGCCAGCATCAACACCGGGACAGCCTACAATGAGCAGTTCTTC
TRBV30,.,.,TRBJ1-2,CAWRRGVFNYGYTF,TGTGCCTGGAGACGGGGAGTCTTCAACTATGGCTACACCTTC
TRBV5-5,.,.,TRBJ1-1,CASSWDRLNTEAFF,TGTGCCAGCAGCTGGGACCGGTTAAACACTGAAGCTTTCTTT
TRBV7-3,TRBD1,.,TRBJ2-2,CASSLTPDRGSAGELFF,TGTGCCAGCAGCTTAACGCCGGACAGGGGATCGGCCGGGGAGCTGTTTTTT
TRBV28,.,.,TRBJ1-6,CASSTESSPLHF,TGTGCCAGCAGCACAGAGAGTTCACCCCTCCACTTT
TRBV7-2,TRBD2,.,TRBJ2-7,CASCPGGASRYEQYF,TGTGCCAGCTGCCCCGGGGGGGCGAGTCGGTACGAGCAGTACTTC
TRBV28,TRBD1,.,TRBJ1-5,CASSWTGLNQPQHF,TGTGCCAGCAGTTGGACAGGGTTGAATCAGCCCCAGCATTTT
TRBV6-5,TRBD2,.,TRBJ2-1,CASRPGLAYNEQFF,TGTGCCAGCAGGCCGGGACTAGCGTACAATGAGCAGTTCTTC
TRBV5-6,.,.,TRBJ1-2,CASTRGPGNYGYTF,TGTGCCAGCACCCGAGGCCCCGGGAACTATGGCTACACCTTC
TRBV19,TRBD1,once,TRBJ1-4,CASRKQGEAEKLFF,TGTGCCAGTAGGAAACAGGGGGAGGCTGAAAAACTGTTTTTT
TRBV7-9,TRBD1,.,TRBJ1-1,CASSPRGGMGNTEAFF,TGTGCCAGCAGCCCCAGGGGGGGGATGGGGAACACTGAAGCTTTCTTT
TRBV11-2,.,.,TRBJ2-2,CASSPTGQVNTGELFF,TGTGCCAGCAGCCCAACAGGGCAGGTCAACACCGGGGAGCTGTTTTTT
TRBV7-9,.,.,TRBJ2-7,CASSPQGGEQYF,TGTGCCAGCAGCCCCCAGGGTGGCGAGCAGTACTTC